The 8 T cell receptor beta chains below were found in one sample sequenced in a study of PD-L1 blockade in urothelial cancer. Produced via immunoSEQ multiplex PCR; TCRdb's table is partial and in-frame only. The repertoire holds 48,000 or so clones, with 80% to 90% as singletons. Stated time point: peripheral blood 6 weeks after treatment start. The input for sequencing was PBMCs, taken around atezolizumab (anti-PD-L1) treatment. The receptors come from a man aged 70-80 years with urothelial cancer.

This chain connects TRBV18 to TRBJ1-3; D perhaps matches TRBD1 (5 bases). V shed 3 bases and J shed 0 bases, with 12 bases lying between them. CDR1 is KGHSH, CDR2 LQKENI, per germline. The CDR3 extends over 16 amino acids. This CDR3 reads CASSPGQGYSGNTIYF. In nucleotides, the CDR3 is TGTGCCAGCTCACCTGGGCAGGGATACTCTGGAAACACCATATATTTT.

In its sample, this clone was seen a few times. This chain joins TRBV5-1 and TRBJ2-1; the match to TRBD1 covers 8 bases. Germline values: CDR1 SGHRS, CDR2 YFSETQ. This CDR3 is 15 amino acids long. Trimming at V came to 2 bases and at J to 4 bases, leaving 5 bases not matched to a gene. CDR3 DNA: TGCGCCAGCAGCTTCGGACAGGGAGTGTACAATGAGCAGTTCTTC. Its translation is CASSFGQGVYNEQFF.

This clone was seen a single time. At one end, the junction sequence differs from germline, possibly due to a read error. The V gene is TRBV7-8, the J gene TRBJ1-2; D may be TRBD1 (6 bases). Germline V lookup: CDR1 SGHVS, CDR2 FQNEAQ. This CDR3 is 14 amino acids long. This CDR3 is CASSVAGTPYGYTF. The CDR3 DNA reads as TGTGCCAGCAGCGTAGCCGGGACACCCTATGGCTACACCTTC. The complete variable domain, with remaining parts taken from reference TRBV7-8 and TRBJ1-2, reads GAGVSQSPRYKVAKRGQDVALRCDPISGHVSLFWYQQALGQGPEFLTYFQNEAQLDKSGLPSDRFFAERPEGSVSTLKIQRTQQEDSAVYLCASSVAGTPYGYTFGSGTRLTVV.

The chain joins TRBV27 to TRBJ1-5, with 7 bases identical to TRBD1. The V gene end was trimmed by 5 bases and the J gene end by 1 base; junction bases not matched to a gene: 11. The CDR3 is 17 amino acids. Germline CDR1 is MNHEY and CDR2 is SMNVEV (reference sequence). The CDR3 nucleotides are TGTGCCAGCAGTCCGCTGGTGGGCAGGGGGAGCAATCAGCCCCAGCATTTT. It yields the protein CASSPLVGRGSNQPQHF.

This sequence joins TRBV28 and TRBJ2-5; the match to TRBD1 covers 12 bases. The ends lost 8 bases at V and 6 bases at J; junction bases unmatched: 10. Germline V gene lookup returns CDR1 MDHEN and CDR2 SYDVKM. This CDR3 region has 15 residues. CDR3 in amino acids: CASWGDRGRRKTQYF. Here the CDR3 DNA reads TGTGCCAGCTGGGGGGACAGGGGGCGTCGAAAGACCCAGTACTTC. Complete variable domain (other parts from reference TRBV28 and TRBJ2-5): DVKVTQSSRYLVKRTGEKVFLECVQDMDHENMFWYRQDPGLGLRLIYFSYDVKMKEKGDIPEGYSVSREKKERFSLILESASTNQTSMYLCASWGDRGRRKTQYFGPGTRLLVL.

The chain has TRBV5-4 and TRBJ2-1; tentatively, D is TRBD2 (6 bases). Germline CDR1 is SGHNT and CDR2 is YYREEE (reference sequence). CDR3 length equals 14 residues. Trimming cost V 0 bases and J 4 bases, with 8 bases left between them. The CDR3 loop is CASSLGLGYNEQFF. Written as DNA, the CDR3 is TGTGCCAGCAGCTTGGGACTAGGGTACAATGAGCAGTTCTTC.

This rearrangement joins TRBV28 to TRBJ2-4; D is perhaps TRBD2 (5 bases). Trimming left V 2 bases short and J 2 bases short, with 10 bases between. From germline, CDR1 is MDHEN and CDR2 SYDVKM. This CDR3 contains 15 residues. CDR3 sequence reads: CASSLTRLSKNIQYF. DNA of the CDR3: TGTGCCAGCAGTTTAACTAGATTGTCCAAAAACATTCAGTACTTC. Full variable domain (remainder filled in from reference TRBV28 and TRBJ2-4): DVKVTQSSRYLVKRTGEKVFLECVQDMDHENMFWYRQDPGLGLRLIYFSYDVKMKEKGDIPEGYSVSREKKERFSLILESASTNQTSMYLCASSLTRLSKNIQYFGAGTRLSVL.

The chain joins TRBV4-2 to TRBJ2-5; perhaps TRBD1 as D (5 bases). Trimming stripped 0 bases from V and 9 bases from J, with 20 bases between. The length of the CDR3 is 16 residues. Looked up from germline, CDR1 is LGHNA and CDR2 is YNFKEQ. CDR3 sequence (DNA): TGTGCCAGCAGCCAAGATTCGCAGGGTCACCTCTCGTCCCAGTACTTC. It translates to CASSQDSQGHLSSQYF.